This TCR beta chain emerged from a study of cytomegalovirus exposure and HLA in healthy donors. Concerning this clone: No antigen is known for it.

TCRdb's table, derived via immunoSEQ multiplex PCR, lists solely in-frame clones and lacks some. Seen here are 200,000 to 250,000 clones, about 90% observed once, and the top ten hold about 0.95%. Study-wide results and caveats: The study found most TCR sequences rare, yet found some public TCRs in many donors. For cytomegalovirus status, the classifier reportedly gave diagnoses with high specificity and sensitivity. Cytomegalovirus association was assigned to around 150 TCR beta chains.

The donors belonged to the approximately 120-subject validation cohort, separate from the 666-subject first cohort. With 3 bases clipped from V and 5 bases from J, the junction kept 7 bases outside the gene matches. Germline V gives CDR1 MNHEY, CDR2 SVGAGI. CDR3 length: 14 residues. The V call is TRBV6-5, the J call TRBJ2-7, with 7 bases identical to TRBD1. The sequence was obtained from a woman younger than 35 in good health and CMV-seronegative. Material: PBMCs. CDR3 coding DNA: TGTGCCAGCAGTTATATAAGCACAGGGGACGAGCAGTACTTC. The encoded protein is CASSYISTGDEQYF.